These T cell receptor beta chains were read from a single sample in a study of neurological immune-mediated disorders. TCRdb used MiXCR to reprocess the 5' RACE reads, holding one entry per CDR3 protein. The data hold more than 100,000 distinct CDR3 sequences, with 10% to 11% observed a single time. Sequencing was done on a sample of PBMCs. These TCRs come from a female donor with HTLV-1-associated myelopathy (HAM/TSP). Each CDR3 is given with its conserved first and last residue. A D gene is named only where the DNA matches it firmly. Rows give clone size only sometimes, using once, few, many, or a class for an expanded clone.

j_gene	d_gene	v_gene	abundance	CDR3nt	CDR3aa
TRBJ1-1	NA	TRBV9	many	TGTGCCAGCAGCGCTGCAGGGACTGAAGCTTTCTTT	CASSAAGTEAFF
TRBJ2-2	NA	TRBV6-5	many	TGTGCCAGCAGTTCCTTCGGGGTATTAACCGGGGAGCTGTTTTTT	CASSSFGVLTGELFF
TRBJ2-1	TRBD2	TRBV5-1	many	TGCGCCAGCAGCTTGGTTATGGCGGGGGGGAATGAGCAGTTCTTC	CASSLVMAGGNEQFF
TRBJ1-1	TRBD1	TRBV7-2	many	TGTGCCAGCAGCTGGGGGACAGAGAACACTGAAGCTTTCTTT	CASSWGTENTEAFF
TRBJ1-1	NA	TRBV11-3	many	TGTGCCAGCAGCAAGGGGTGGCAGGGAGACACTGAAGCTTTCTTT	CASSKGWQGDTEAFF
TRBJ2-7	NA	TRBV12-3/TRBV12-4	many	TGTGCCAGCAGTTTAGAGGCGGGTCGTAGCGATGAGCAGTACTTC	CASSLEAGRSDEQYF
TRBJ1-3	NA	TRBV21-1	many	TGTGCCAGCAGCAAAGAAAGGATAGGACAGAACCATGGAAACACCATATATTTT	CASSKERIGQNHGNTIYF
TRBJ1-2	TRBD1	TRBV7-2	many	TGTGCCAGCAGTTCATACGGGACAGGCATATATGGCTACACCTTC	CASSSYGTGIYGYTF
TRBJ2-4	NA	TRBV20-1	many	TGCAGTGCTACAGCCAGCAGTGGTAGGCTAGCCAAAAACATTCAGTACTTC	CSATASSGRLAKNIQYF
TRBJ1-5	NA	TRBV6-5	many	TGTGCCAGCAGTTACGGGGTTGGTAGCAATCAGCCCCAGCATTTT	CASSYGVGSNQPQHF
TRBJ2-4	TRBD2	TRBV27	many	TGTGCCAGCAGTATAGCGGGGGGGCCTTCTCGAAACATTCAGTACTTC	CASSIAGGPSRNIQYF
TRBJ2-1	TRBD2	TRBV15	many	TGTGCTACCAGCATTCGGGGGGGACCCACATACAATGAGCAGTTCTTC	CATSIRGGPTYNEQFF
TRBJ2-1	TRBD2	TRBV5-1	many	TGCGCCAGCAGCCCTAAGGGGACTAGCGGCTACAATGAGCAGTTCTTC	CASSPKGTSGYNEQFF
TRBJ2-1	NA	TRBV12-3/TRBV12-4	once	TGTGCCAACAGTTTATGTGATGAGCAGTTCTTC	CANSLCDEQFF
TRBJ2-1	TRBD1	TRBV5-1	many	TGCGCCAGCAGCGTGGGACCACAGGGACAGGGGACCCACAATGAGCAGTTCTTC	CASSVGPQGQGTHNEQFF
TRBJ2-5	TRBD2	TRBV27	many	TGTGCCAGCTCGCGGGGGGACGGAGAGACCCAGTACTTC	CASSRGDGETQYF
TRBJ2-3	NA	TRBV20-1	many	TGCAGTGCTAGAGTTGGTAGCAGCCGCACAGATACGCAGTATTTT	CSARVGSSRTDTQYF
TRBJ2-5	NA	TRBV19	few	TGTGCCAGTAGTATGAGAAGGACAACCCAAGAGACCCAGTACTTC	CASSMRRTTQETQYF
TRBJ2-1	TRBD1	TRBV10-3	many	TGTGCCAACCAAGGGACAGACAATGAGCAGTTCTTC	CANQGTDNEQFF
TRBJ2-1	TRBD2	TRBV20-1	few	TGCAGTGCTAGGTTTCGCGGGGGGGGCTACAATGAGCAGTTCTTC	CSARFRGGGYNEQFF
TRBJ2-7	TRBD2	TRBV20-1	NA	TGCAGTGCCCCCCCTGCGGGGGGTCCCTACGAGCAGTACTTC	CSAPPAGGPYEQYF
TRBJ2-6	NA	TRBV9	many	TGTGCCAGCAGCGTAGCTTCGAGATCTGGGGCCAACGTCCTGACTTTC	CASSVASRSGANVLTF
TRBJ2-7	NA	TRBV14	many	TGTGCCAGCAGCCATGGACATACCTACGAGCAGTACTTC	CASSHGHTYEQYF
TRBJ2-2	NA	TRBV12-3/TRBV12-4	NA	TGTGCCAGCAGTTCCCTGGGAGGGGGCACCGGGGAGCTGTTTTTT	CASSSLGGGTGELFF
TRBJ2-1	NA	TRBV4-2	NA	TGTGCCAGCAGCCAAGATGAAACGTGGGGATACAATGAGCAGTTCTTC	CASSQDETWGYNEQFF
TRBJ2-5	TRBD1	TRBV6-5	many	TGTGCCAGCAGTTACTCAGGGACAGGGGACGAGACCCAGTACTTC	CASSYSGTGDETQYF
TRBJ1-1	NA	TRBV7-9	many	TGTGCCAGCAGCTTAAGGGGCGACACTGAAGCTTTCTTT	CASSLRGDTEAFF
TRBJ2-3	NA	TRBV20-1	many	TGCAGTGCTAGATCCGGGACTCCTTACACAGATACGCAGTATTTT	CSARSGTPYTDTQYF
TRBJ2-3	TRBD2	TRBV7-8	few	TGTGCCAGCACCGGGACTAGCGGGGGAGGAGATACGCAGTATTTT	CASTGTSGGGDTQYF
TRBJ2-2	TRBD2	TRBV10-3	many	TGTGCCATCAGTTCATCGGGAGCGGGGGGTAACACCGGGGAGCTGTTTTTT	CAISSSGAGGNTGELFF
TRBJ1-3	NA	TRBV5-1	many	TGCGCCAGCAGCCCGACGGACTCTGGAAACACCATATATTTT	CASSPTDSGNTIYF
TRBJ1-1	NA	TRBV20-1	many	TGCAGTGCTAGAGATCAGGTTGGAGGGTACGCTTTCTTT	CSARDQVGGYAFF
TRBJ2-2	TRBD1	TRBV6-5	NA	TGTGCCAGCAGTTACTCAACCACCGGGACAGGGAACACCGGGGAGCTGTTTTTT	CASSYSTTGTGNTGELFF
TRBJ2-2	TRBD2	TRBV20-1	many	TGCAGTGCTAGGACTAGCGGGTCTAGGGAGCTGTTTTTT	CSARTSGSRELFF
TRBJ2-7	TRBD2	TRBV14	few	TGTGCCAGCAGCCCCCTAGGACTAGCGAGCTCCTACGAGCAGTACTTC	CASSPLGLASSYEQYF
TRBJ2-3	TRBD2	TRBV5-1	many	TGCGCCAGCAGCGTATGGTGGAGCGGGGCCGCCGCTGGCACAGATACGCAGTATTTT	CASSVWWSGAAAGTDTQYF
TRBJ1-3	NA	TRBV20-1	many	TGCAGTGCTTCCAGGAGTGTCTCTGGAAACACCATATATTTT	CSASRSVSGNTIYF
TRBJ2-1	TRBD2	TRBV20-1	many	TGCAGTGCTAGCCCGGGGGGGCCCGGCAATGAGCAGTTCTTC	CSASPGGPGNEQFF
TRBJ2-7	NA	TRBV14	once	TGTGCCAGCAGCCAATCGAGACGGGAGCAGTACTTC	CASSQSRREQYF
TRBJ2-1	NA	TRBV7-8	many	TGTGCCAGCAGCTTAGGGGCTTTGTCGGCTAGTAGACTCAATGAGCAGTTCTTC	CASSLGALSASRLNEQFF
TRBJ2-2	NA	TRBV5-1	many	TGCGCCAGCAGCCACGAGACAGAAGGACCCGGGGAGCTGTTTTTT	CASSHETEGPGELFF
TRBJ2-4	NA	TRBV7-2	NA	TGTGCCAGTAGCTCCCGAGGGGGTATCTCCGGAGGGATGGACATTCAGTACTTC	CASSSRGGISGGMDIQYF
TRBJ1-5	TRBD1	TRBV24-1	many	TGTGCCACCAGTGATACGCCGGGACAGGGGTCTTTAGAACTGCCCCAGCATTTT	CATSDTPGQGSLELPQHF
TRBJ2-7	NA	TRBV20-1	many	TGCAGTGCTAGTCGGGGTTTCCCCTACGAGCAGTACTTC	CSASRGFPYEQYF
TRBJ2-3	NA	TRBV5-4	many	TGTGCCAGCAGCTTGGAACAGTCGAGGGGCACAGATACGCAGTATTTT	CASSLEQSRGTDTQYF
TRBJ2-1	TRBD2	TRBV5-1	many	TGCGCCAGCAGGTCTAGCGGGGGGAACTACAATGAGCAGTTCTTC	CASRSSGGNYNEQFF
TRBJ2-7	TRBD1	TRBV6-5	NA	TGTGCCAGCAGGGCCGGGACAGGGAGCCACGAGCAGTACTTC	CASRAGTGSHEQYF
TRBJ2-2	NA	TRBV20-1	many	TGCAGTGCTCAAATCGGGCCTCGGGGGCTGTTTTTT	CSAQIGPRGLFF
TRBJ1-3	TRBD1	TRBV5-1	many	TGCGCCAGCAGCGGGACAGTATCTGGAAACACCATATATTTT	CASSGTVSGNTIYF
TRBJ2-6	TRBD1	TRBV6-5	many	TGTGCCAGCAGTCCAAGACAGGGCACCCCCTCTGGGGCCAACGTCCTGACTTTC	CASSPRQGTPSGANVLTF
TRBJ2-5	NA	TRBV6-1	many	TGTGCCAGCAGGGCTTCCGGGGCGGGAGAGACCCAGTACTTC	CASRASGAGETQYF
TRBJ1-6	NA	TRBV20-1	many	TGCAGTGCTAGAGATAAAGGCAGGACGAGCTCCTATAATTCACCCCTCCACTTT	CSARDKGRTSSYNSPLHF
TRBJ2-7	TRBD2	TRBV5-1	many	TGCGCCAGCAGCTCCCACTCGGGACTAGCGGGGAATGAGCAGTACTTC	CASSSHSGLAGNEQYF